This TCR beta chain was found in a study of T cells expressing NK-cell markers. Libraries used 5'RACE template switching adding universal primer site and UMIs. TCRdb re-called the 5' RACE reads and catalogs CDR3 proteins one per entry, DNA excluded. This sample contains about 300,000 distinct CDR3 sequences. Germline-derived CDR1 and CDR2 are ENHRY and SYGVKD. This CDR3 spans 17 amino acids. This sequence joins TRBV10-3 and TRBJ2-2; TCRdb's assignment of TRBD1 cannot be checked, as there is no DNA. The sequenced material came from blood T cells: a sorted CD56 or NKG2C T cell subset, CD4+ or CD8+ T cells, or bulk PBMC T cells (not recorded which). The TCR was taken from a woman aged 18 to 75 in good health. CDR3 sequence reads: CAISEGVSWGPVGELFF.